The T cell receptor (beta chain) described here comes from a study of Ad26.COV2.S vaccination and SARS-CoV-2 variants. Overall study findings and caveats: Breadth, reportedly substantial, characterized the spike-specific CD8+ and CD4+ T cell responses after vaccination. Recipients given vaccine exceeded placebo recipients in spike-specific TCR breadth.

This sample's treatment: 15 to 20 received Ad26.COV2.S at low or high dose, single or two shots; roughly five received placebo; per-sample allocation not given. Day 63 after the first vaccine or placebo injection was the time point for sampling. V was clipped by 7 bases and J by 1 base; unmatched bases: 7. This CDR3 is built from 15 residues. Per germline, CDR1 PRHDT and CDR2 FYEKMQ (reference sequence). Assay used: immunoSEQ multiplex PCR; TCRdb lists only in-frame clones, some missing. This sample has 350,000 to 500,000 clones, with less than 95% found just once. About this clone: Its antigen is currently unknown.

The source material was peripheral blood, sampled in a trial of Ad26.COV2.S vaccine versus placebo. This chain connects TRBV13 to TRBJ2-1; 7 bases line up with TRBD2. This sequence originates from a person aged 18 to 65 who received the Ad26.COV2.S COVID-19 vaccine or a placebo. The chain's CDR3 is CASTIGGLSYNEQFF. The DNA of the CDR3 is TGTGCCAGCACCATCGGGGGGTTATCCTACAATGAGCAGTTCTTC.